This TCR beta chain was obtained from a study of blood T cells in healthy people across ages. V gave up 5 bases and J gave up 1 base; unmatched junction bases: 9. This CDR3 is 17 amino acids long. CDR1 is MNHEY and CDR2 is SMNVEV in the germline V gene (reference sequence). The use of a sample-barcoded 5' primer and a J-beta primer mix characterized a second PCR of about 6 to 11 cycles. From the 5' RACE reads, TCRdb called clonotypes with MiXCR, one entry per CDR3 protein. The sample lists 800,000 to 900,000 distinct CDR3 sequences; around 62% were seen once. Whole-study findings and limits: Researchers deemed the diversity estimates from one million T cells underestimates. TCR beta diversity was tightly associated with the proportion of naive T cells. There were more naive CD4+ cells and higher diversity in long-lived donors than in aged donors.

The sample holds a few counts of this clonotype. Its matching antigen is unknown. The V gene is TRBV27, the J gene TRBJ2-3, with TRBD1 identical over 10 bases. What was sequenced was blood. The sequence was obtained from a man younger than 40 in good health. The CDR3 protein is CASSLSRQGAGTDTQYF. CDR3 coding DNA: TGTGCCAGCAGTCTCTCTAGACAGGGGGCTGGCACAGATACGCAGTATTTT.